These T cell receptor beta chains were read from a single sample in a study of CD8 T cells in Susac syndrome. TCRdb re-called the immunoSEQ multiplex PCR reads through MiXCR, storing one row per CDR3 protein. The sample yields some 190,000 distinct CDR3 sequences, approximately 96% seen once. Sequencing was carried out using CD4+ T cells from PBMCs. All receptors come from a human donor with multiple sclerosis. CDR3s include the opening cysteine and the closing phenylalanine or tryptophan. The order of the fields is V gene, J gene, D gene, CDR3 DNA, CDR3 protein. The D gene is left open where the match is weak.

v_gene: TRBV7-7
j_gene: TRBJ2-7
d_gene: TRBD2
CDR3nt: TGTGCCAGCAGCGCCCCGAGCGATCCCCGGAGCGGGGGACCCTACGAGCAGTACTTC
CDR3aa: CASSAPSDPRSGGPYEQYF

v_gene: TRBV30
j_gene: TRBJ2-3
d_gene: NA
CDR3nt: TGTGCCTCCCCGGTCAGGGGGGGGCCCACAGATACGCAGTATTTT
CDR3aa: CASPVRGGPTDTQYF

v_gene: TRBV2
j_gene: TRBJ1-6
d_gene: TRBD1
CDR3nt: TGTGCCAGCAGGTTGGACAGGGGAAAATCACCCCTCCACTTT
CDR3aa: CASRLDRGKSPLHF

v_gene: TRBV15
j_gene: TRBJ2-1
d_gene: NA
CDR3nt: TGTGCCACCAGCACACCCGACGGACAGCACAATGAGCAGTTCTTC
CDR3aa: CATSTPDGQHNEQFF

v_gene: TRBV29-1
j_gene: TRBJ2-3
d_gene: TRBD1
CDR3nt: TGCAGCGTTGAAAGGACAGGGGGCTTGGGAGATACGCAGTATTTT
CDR3aa: CSVERTGGLGDTQYF

v_gene: TRBV29-1
j_gene: TRBJ1-2
d_gene: TRBD1
CDR3nt: TGCAGCGTTGAAGTCCCGGGACAGGGGGCCTGGGGCTACACCTTC
CDR3aa: CSVEVPGQGAWGYTF

v_gene: TRBV12-3/TRBV12-4
j_gene: TRBJ2-7
d_gene: NA
CDR3nt: TGTGCCAGCAGTTTAGCGCGTTCAATCCCTTCCTACGAGCAGTACTTC
CDR3aa: CASSLARSIPSYEQYF

v_gene: TRBV14
j_gene: TRBJ1-6
d_gene: NA
CDR3nt: TGTGCCAGCAGCCAATTCCCAGGGGAGTCACCCCTCCACTTT
CDR3aa: CASSQFPGESPLHF

v_gene: TRBV30
j_gene: TRBJ1-6
d_gene: NA
CDR3nt: TGTCGCCGGGACACGGAGAATTGGGATTCACCCCTCCACTTT
CDR3aa: CRRDTENWDSPLHF

v_gene: TRBV27
j_gene: TRBJ1-6
d_gene: NA
CDR3nt: TGTGCCAGCAGACTACAGGGTTCGAATTCACCCCTCCACTTT
CDR3aa: CASRLQGSNSPLHF

v_gene: TRBV15
j_gene: TRBJ2-7
d_gene: NA
CDR3nt: TGTGCCACCAGCAGCGCCGCCCGGGGCGAGCAGTACTTC
CDR3aa: CATSSAARGEQYF

v_gene: TRBV12-3/TRBV12-4
j_gene: TRBJ1-1
d_gene: NA
CDR3nt: TGTGCCAGCAGTAATGGTGCCACGAACACTGAAGCTTTCTTT
CDR3aa: CASSNGATNTEAFF

v_gene: TRBV10-3
j_gene: TRBJ1-3
d_gene: NA
CDR3nt: TGTGCCATCAGTGAGTCGGTGGGCTACTCTGGAAACACCATATATTTT
CDR3aa: CAISESVGYSGNTIYF

v_gene: TRBV30
j_gene: TRBJ1-4
d_gene: NA
CDR3nt: TGTGCCTGGAGTGTCGTTGCCGGGTTTAATGAAAAACTGTTTTTT
CDR3aa: CAWSVVAGFNEKLFF

v_gene: TRBV29-1
j_gene: TRBJ1-1
d_gene: NA
CDR3nt: TGCAGCGGAAAAGGCATGAACACTGAAGCTTTCTTT
CDR3aa: CSGKGMNTEAFF

v_gene: TRBV2
j_gene: TRBJ1-1
d_gene: NA
CDR3nt: TGTGCCAGCTCAGGGAGGTTGAACACTGAAGCTTTCTTT
CDR3aa: CASSGRLNTEAFF

v_gene: TRBV20-1
j_gene: TRBJ2-7
d_gene: TRBD1
CDR3nt: TGCAGTGCTAGTGGGGACAGGGTTTCGGCCGAGCAGTACTTC
CDR3aa: CSASGDRVSAEQYF

v_gene: TRBV5-1
j_gene: TRBJ1-5
d_gene: TRBD1
CDR3nt: TGCGCCAGCAGCTTTGGGACAGGGATGCAGCCCCAGCATTTT
CDR3aa: CASSFGTGMQPQHF

v_gene: TRBV2
j_gene: TRBJ1-5
d_gene: NA
CDR3nt: TGTGCCAGCAGTGCGGGGGGGTCCGGGCCCCAGCATTTT
CDR3aa: CASSAGGSGPQHF

v_gene: TRBV18
j_gene: TRBJ1-1
d_gene: TRBD1
CDR3nt: TGTGCCAGCTCACCTGGGACAGGGTATGGCGCTTTCTTT
CDR3aa: CASSPGTGYGAFF

v_gene: TRBV7-3
j_gene: TRBJ2-3
d_gene: NA
CDR3nt: TGTGCCAGCAGCCCGAGCCTGGGTACGCAGTATTTT
CDR3aa: CASSPSLGTQYF

v_gene: TRBV3-1
j_gene: TRBJ2-3
d_gene: NA
CDR3nt: TGTGCCAGCAGCTACCGACAAGGGCCTAGCACAGATACGCAGTATTTT
CDR3aa: CASSYRQGPSTDTQYF

v_gene: TRBV2
j_gene: TRBJ1-2
d_gene: NA
CDR3nt: TGTGCCAGCAGTGAAGCTAGGGCGGGAGGCTATGGCTACACCTTC
CDR3aa: CASSEARAGGYGYTF

v_gene: TRBV20-1
j_gene: TRBJ1-1
d_gene: NA
CDR3nt: TGCAGTGCTAGAGATCCTGACAGGACTGAAGCTTTCTTT
CDR3aa: CSARDPDRTEAFF

v_gene: TRBV15
j_gene: TRBJ2-3
d_gene: TRBD2
CDR3nt: TGTGCCACCAGCAGATCCCCTTCGACTAGCGGGGGGGAAGATACGCAGTATTTT
CDR3aa: CATSRSPSTSGGEDTQYF

v_gene: TRBV5-1
j_gene: TRBJ2-7
d_gene: TRBD1
CDR3nt: TGCGCCAGCAGCTCCAGCGGACCAGGGGGCTACGAGCAGTACTTC
CDR3aa: CASSSSGPGGYEQYF

v_gene: TRBV7-2
j_gene: TRBJ2-7
d_gene: NA
CDR3nt: TGTGCCAGCAGCTTAGGAGTGGGGGAGTACGAGCAGTACTTC
CDR3aa: CASSLGVGEYEQYF

v_gene: TRBV7-9
j_gene: TRBJ2-6
d_gene: NA
CDR3nt: TGTGCCAGCAGCTTAGTTAACTCTGGGGCCAACGTCCTGACTTTC
CDR3aa: CASSLVNSGANVLTF

v_gene: TRBV7-2
j_gene: TRBJ2-1
d_gene: NA
CDR3nt: TGTGCCAGCAGCCCGGGACTGGTCTACGATGAGCAGTTCTTC
CDR3aa: CASSPGLVYDEQFF

v_gene: TRBV5-6
j_gene: TRBJ2-3
d_gene: TRBD1
CDR3nt: TGTGCCAGCAGCCCAACGGACAGGGGGTCGGATACGCAGTATTTT
CDR3aa: CASSPTDRGSDTQYF

v_gene: TRBV30
j_gene: TRBJ1-1
d_gene: NA
CDR3nt: TGTGCCTGGACACAGGGTAACACTGAAGCTTTCTTT
CDR3aa: CAWTQGNTEAFF

v_gene: TRBV29-1
j_gene: TRBJ1-2
d_gene: NA
CDR3nt: TGCAGCGCCTCCCCAGCAGTAGCTAACTATGGCTACACCTTC
CDR3aa: CSASPAVANYGYTF

v_gene: TRBV4-1
j_gene: TRBJ1-2
d_gene: NA
CDR3nt: TGCGCCAGCAGCCACCCGATGGAGGGGTTGGCCCTTAACTATGGCTACACCTTC
CDR3aa: CASSHPMEGLALNYGYTF

v_gene: TRBV20-1
j_gene: TRBJ1-6
d_gene: NA
CDR3nt: TGCAGTGCTAGAGAAGGCTCCTATAATTCACCCCTCCACTTT
CDR3aa: CSAREGSYNSPLHF

v_gene: TRBV24-1
j_gene: TRBJ2-5
d_gene: NA
CDR3nt: TGTGCCACCAGTAAAAAGGGACGGTGGGGAGAGACCCAGTACTTC
CDR3aa: CATSKKGRWGETQYF

v_gene: TRBV20-1
j_gene: TRBJ2-7
d_gene: TRBD2
CDR3nt: TGCAGTGCAAAGTCCGGGACTAGCGGGGCCTACGAGCAGTACTTC
CDR3aa: CSAKSGTSGAYEQYF

v_gene: TRBV20-1
j_gene: TRBJ2-7
d_gene: NA
CDR3nt: TGCAGTGCCATTACGGGATTCTACGAGCAGTACTTC
CDR3aa: CSAITGFYEQYF

v_gene: TRBV20-1
j_gene: TRBJ1-5
d_gene: TRBD1
CDR3nt: TGCAGTGCTTGGACAGGGAATCAGCCCCAGCATTTT
CDR3aa: CSAWTGNQPQHF

v_gene: TRBV12-3/TRBV12-4
j_gene: TRBJ2-1
d_gene: NA
CDR3nt: TGTGCCAGCAGTCCCCTGGACTCCTACAATGAGCAGTTCTTC
CDR3aa: CASSPLDSYNEQFF

v_gene: TRBV7-9
j_gene: TRBJ2-7
d_gene: TRBD1
CDR3nt: TGTGCCAGCAGTCTTGGGACAGGGTACTACGAGCAGTACTTC
CDR3aa: CASSLGTGYYEQYF

v_gene: TRBV2
j_gene: TRBJ1-6
d_gene: NA
CDR3nt: TGTGCCAGCAGTGAAGAGGGGACAAGAAATTCACCCCTCCACTTT
CDR3aa: CASSEEGTRNSPLHF

v_gene: TRBV29-1
j_gene: TRBJ2-5
d_gene: TRBD1
CDR3nt: TGCAGCGTTGTTGGGACAGAAGAGACCCAGTACTTC
CDR3aa: CSVVGTEETQYF

v_gene: TRBV29-1
j_gene: TRBJ2-7
d_gene: NA
CDR3nt: TGCAGCGTTGGGACTTCGTCGTGGGAGCAGTACTTC
CDR3aa: CSVGTSSWEQYF

v_gene: TRBV20-1
j_gene: TRBJ2-3
d_gene: NA
CDR3nt: TGCAGTGCTGAGACAGGCGCACTCACAGATACGCAGTATTTT
CDR3aa: CSAETGALTDTQYF

v_gene: TRBV29-1
j_gene: TRBJ1-2
d_gene: NA
CDR3nt: TGCAGCGTTGAAGCAGGGCCTTATGGCTACACCTTC
CDR3aa: CSVEAGPYGYTF

v_gene: TRBV30
j_gene: TRBJ1-6
d_gene: NA
CDR3nt: TGTGCCTGCCCCGCGGGGGGGACCCTCCACTTT
CDR3aa: CACPAGGTLHF

v_gene: TRBV18
j_gene: TRBJ2-1
d_gene: TRBD2
CDR3nt: TGTGCCAGCTCACCATTAGCGGGGCACTCCTACAATGAGCAGTTCTTC
CDR3aa: CASSPLAGHSYNEQFF

v_gene: TRBV30
j_gene: TRBJ2-7
d_gene: TRBD1
CDR3nt: TGTGCCTGGAGTGTCAGGACAGGGCTACTCTACGAGCAGTACTTC
CDR3aa: CAWSVRTGLLYEQYF

v_gene: TRBV20-1
j_gene: TRBJ2-7
d_gene: NA
CDR3nt: TGCAGTGCTAGGAAGAATAGTCCGCGCTCCTACGAGCAGTACTTC
CDR3aa: CSARKNSPRSYEQYF

v_gene: TRBV3-1
j_gene: TRBJ1-2
d_gene: NA
CDR3nt: TGTGCCAGCAGCCGCGGGGGGCTGGGCTATGGCTACACCTTC
CDR3aa: CASSRGGLGYGYTF

v_gene: TRBV9
j_gene: TRBJ1-1
d_gene: TRBD1
CDR3nt: TGTGCCAGCAGCGTAGTCGACAGGGCTACTGAAGCTTTCTTT
CDR3aa: CASSVVDRATEAFF